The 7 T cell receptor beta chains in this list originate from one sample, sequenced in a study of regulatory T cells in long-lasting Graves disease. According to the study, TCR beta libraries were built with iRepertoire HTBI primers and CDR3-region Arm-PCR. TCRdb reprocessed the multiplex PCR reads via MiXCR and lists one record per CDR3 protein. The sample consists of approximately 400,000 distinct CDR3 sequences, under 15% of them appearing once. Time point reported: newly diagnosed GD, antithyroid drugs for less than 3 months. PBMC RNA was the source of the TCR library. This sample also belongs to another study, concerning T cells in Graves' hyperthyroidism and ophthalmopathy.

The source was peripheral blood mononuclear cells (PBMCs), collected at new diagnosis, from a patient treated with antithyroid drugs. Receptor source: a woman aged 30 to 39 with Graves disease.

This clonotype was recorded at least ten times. CDR3 sequence (DNA): TGTGCCTGGTCCAGGGGATCCTCCTACGAGCAGTACTTC. Its protein product is CAWSRGSSYEQYF. The genes are TRBV30 and TRBJ2-7, with D perhaps matching TRBD1 (6 bases). The CDR3 sequence is 13 residues long. The ends were cut back, 5 bases at V and 0 bases at J, with 11 bases in the middle. Germline V lookup: CDR1 GTSNPN, CDR2 SVGIG (reference sequence). Complete variable domain (other parts from reference TRBV30 and TRBJ2-7): SQTIHQWPATLVQPVGSPLSLECTVEGTSNPNLYWYRQAAGRGLQLLFYSVGIGQISSEVPQNLSASRPQDRQFILSSKKLLLSDSGFYLCAWSRGSSYEQYFGPGTRLTVT.

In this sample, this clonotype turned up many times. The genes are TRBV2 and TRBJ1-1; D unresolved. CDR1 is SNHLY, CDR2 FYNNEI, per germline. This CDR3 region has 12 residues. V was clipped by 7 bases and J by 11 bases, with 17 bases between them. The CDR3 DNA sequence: TGTGCCAGCAACGACGGAAACATGGAGGCTTTCTTT. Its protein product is CASNDGNMEAFF. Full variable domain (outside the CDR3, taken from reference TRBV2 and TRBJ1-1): EPEVTQTPSHQVTQMGQEVILRCVPISNHLYFYWYRQILGQKVEFLVSFYNNEISEKSEIFDDQFSVERPDGSNFTLKIRSTKLEDSAMYFCASNDGNMEAFFGQGTRLTVV.

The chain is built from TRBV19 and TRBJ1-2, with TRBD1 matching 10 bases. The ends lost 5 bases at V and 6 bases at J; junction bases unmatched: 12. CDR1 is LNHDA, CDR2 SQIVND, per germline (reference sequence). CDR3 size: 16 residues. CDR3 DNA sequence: TGTGCCAGTAGTTTGAAGACAGGGGGCTATGTCGATGGCTACACCTTC. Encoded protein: CASSLKTGGYVDGYTF.

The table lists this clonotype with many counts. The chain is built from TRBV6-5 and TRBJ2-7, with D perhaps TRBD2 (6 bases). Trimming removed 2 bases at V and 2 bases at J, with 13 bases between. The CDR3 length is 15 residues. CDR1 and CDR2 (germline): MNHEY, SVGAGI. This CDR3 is CASSYSLARAYEQYF. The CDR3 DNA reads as TGTGCCAGCAGTTACAGCCTAGCGCGGGCCTACGAGCAGTACTTC.

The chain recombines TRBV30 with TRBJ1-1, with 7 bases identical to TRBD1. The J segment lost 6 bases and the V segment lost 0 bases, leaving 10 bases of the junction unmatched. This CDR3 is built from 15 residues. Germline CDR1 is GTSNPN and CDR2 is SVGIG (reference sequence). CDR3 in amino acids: CAWSVKSTGRAEAFF. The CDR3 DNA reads TGTGCCTGGAGTGTCAAATCGACAGGGAGGGCTGAAGCTTTCTTT.

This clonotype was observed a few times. The DNA of the CDR3 is TGTGCCAGCAGCCCTCGCTGGGGGGGGGACACTGAAGCTTTCTTT. The encoded protein is CASSPRWGGDTEAFF. The chain links TRBV12-3 or TRBV12-4 to TRBJ1-1; tentative D call: TRBD1 (5 bases). The ends were cut back, 6 bases at V and 3 bases at J, with 17 bases in the middle. The CDR3 totals 15 residues.

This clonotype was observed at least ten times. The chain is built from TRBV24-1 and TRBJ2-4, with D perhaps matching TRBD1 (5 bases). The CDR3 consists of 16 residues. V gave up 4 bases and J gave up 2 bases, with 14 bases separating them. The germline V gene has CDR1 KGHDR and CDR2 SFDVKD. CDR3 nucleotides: TGTGCCACCAGTGACCTCGACAGAGGTTCCAAAAACATTCAGTACTTC. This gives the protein CATSDLDRGSKNIQYF.